These 12 T cell receptor beta chains were sequenced from one sample in a study of diagnostic markers for celiac disease. For each CDR3 protein, TCRdb gives one entry from its re-call of the reads, without DNA. This sample's table reports several thousand distinct CDR3 sequences. Sequencing was performed on either unsorted cells or a sorted T cell fraction (not recorded which). The origin of the receptors is a human donor. This table probably holds off-target reads from a library built for another chain.

The CDR3 sequence: CASSPREGIGEQYF. V is TRBV7-8 and J is TRBJ2-7. The germline V gene has CDR1 SGHVS and CDR2 FQNEAQ. This CDR3 is 14 amino acids long.

The chain couples TRBV10-3 to TRBJ2-1. This CDR3 is 13 amino acids long. Germline CDR1 ENHRY, CDR2 SYGVKD. CDR3 loop: CAARSETYNEQFF.

This clonotype is deemed medium-sized by its frequency. The V and J genes are TRBV5-4 and TRBJ2-1. There are 11 residues in the CDR3. Germline values: CDR1 SGHNT, CDR2 YYREEE (reference sequence). CDR3 region: CASSLYNEQFF.

The rearrangement uses TRBV4-2 and TRBJ2-4; TCRdb designates TRBD2, a call that cannot be tested without DNA. This CDR3 is built from 19 residues. Germline CDR1 and CDR2: LGHNA and YNFKEQ. The chain's CDR3 is CASSRGAGVSGGASGIQYF.

The chain joins TRBV3-1 to TRBJ2-5. Looked up from germline, CDR1 is LGHDT and CDR2 is YNNKEL (reference sequence). The CDR3 length is 13 residues. CDR3 residues: CASSHQYQETQYF.

Here the CDR3 reads CASSVGRGGGYNEQFF. The V and J genes are TRBV5-1 and TRBJ2-1; checking the TCRdb D call of TRBD2 is not possible without DNA. This CDR3 has 16 residues. CDR1 and CDR2 (germline): SGHRS, YFSETQ.

This sequence joins TRBV27 and TRBJ1-4; TCRdb reports TRBD1, a call that lacks DNA to check it against. The CDR3 extends over 14 amino acids. Germline CDR1 is MNHEY and CDR2 is SMNVEV (reference sequence). CDR3 sequence reads: CASSLSLAGEKLFF.

The chain is built from TRBV6-2 or TRBV6-3 and TRBJ2-7. CDR3 length: 14 residues. CDR1 is MNHEY and CDR2 is SVGEGT in the germline V gene. The CDR3 here is CASSYVGGSYEQYF.

Considering frequency, this clonotype is large. The gene calls are TRBV12-3 or TRBV12-4 and TRBJ2-1. The CDR3 consists of 12 residues. The CDR3 sequence: CASSPVHNEQFF.

The chain couples TRBV11-2 to TRBJ1-1; without DNA, the TCRdb call of TRBD1 cannot be checked. Germline V CDR1 and CDR2: SGHAT, FQNNGV. This CDR3 is 16 amino acids long. CDR3 loop: CASSPKIGGSEAEAFF.

Considering frequency, this clonotype is medium-sized. V gene TRBV12-3 or TRBV12-4 combines with J gene TRBJ2-3; TCRdb's D call of TRBD1 is untestable without DNA. The CDR3 is 18 amino acids. The CDR3: CASSLILRTGGGRYTQYF.

This chain's CDR3 is CASSLAGKGDGYTF. The chain is built from TRBV7-2 and TRBJ1-2; the D call of TRBD1 rests on TCRdb alone, since no DNA is present to check it. Germline CDR1 and CDR2: SGHTA and FQGNSA. The CDR3 runs 14 residues.